These T cell receptor beta chains were read from a single sample in a study of cytomegalovirus exposure and HLA in healthy donors. TCRdb keeps only in-frame clones here, not all; method: immunoSEQ multiplex PCR. This sample has roughly 130,000 clones, with 80% found just once. Sequenced material: PBMCs. The receptors were sampled from a male donor in good health and CMV-seronegative. Each CDR3 is given with its conserved first and last residue. Each record gives: D gene, clone size, V gene, J gene, CDR3 DNA, CDR3 protein. The D gene is left open where the match is weak. A clone size is listed for some rows: how often the clone was seen (once, few, many), or a class if it is expanded.

d_gene: TRBD1; abundance: .; v_gene: TRBV5-1; j_gene: TRBJ1-3; CDR3nt: TGCGCCAGCAGCCCCACCGTTAGAGGGGGCAGAAACACCATATATTTT; CDR3aa: CASSPTVRGGRNTIYF
d_gene: .; abundance: .; v_gene: TRBV5-1; j_gene: TRBJ2-1; CDR3nt: TGCGCCAGCAGCTTGTCCGTGGTAGCTACGCTGTACAATGAGCAGTTCTTC; CDR3aa: CASSLSVVATLYNEQFF
d_gene: .; abundance: .; v_gene: TRBV19; j_gene: TRBJ1-5; CDR3nt: TGTGCCAGTAGTATATCTCCAGGGAAGCCCCAGCATTTT; CDR3aa: CASSISPGKPQHF
d_gene: .; abundance: .; v_gene: TRBV27; j_gene: TRBJ2-5; CDR3nt: TGTGCCAGCAGTACCAGCGTGGGAGAACTCCAAGAGACCCAGTACTTC; CDR3aa: CASSTSVGELQETQYF
d_gene: TRBD2; abundance: .; v_gene: TRBV7-9; j_gene: TRBJ2-7; CDR3nt: TGTGCCAGCAGCCCCGGACTAGCGGGAGGCAGTTTCTCCTACGAGCAGTACTTC; CDR3aa: CASSPGLAGGSFSYEQYF
d_gene: .; abundance: .; v_gene: TRBV13; j_gene: TRBJ1-2; CDR3nt: TGTGCCAGCAGCTTAGGTGGGCGGGCCACTTATGGCTACACCTTC; CDR3aa: CASSLGGRATYGYTF
d_gene: .; abundance: .; v_gene: TRBV28; j_gene: TRBJ1-3; CDR3nt: TGTGCCAGCAGTTTAGGGCAGTTTAGCTCTGGAAACACCATATATTTT; CDR3aa: CASSLGQFSSGNTIYF
d_gene: TRBD1; abundance: once; v_gene: TRBV9; j_gene: TRBJ1-4; CDR3nt: TGTGCCAGCAGCAGACAGGGGGCAGGTGAAAAACTGTTTTTT; CDR3aa: CASSRQGAGEKLFF
d_gene: .; abundance: .; v_gene: TRBV29-1; j_gene: TRBJ1-1; CDR3nt: TGCAGCGTGGAGTATGTGACTGAAGCTTTCTTT; CDR3aa: CSVEYVTEAFF
d_gene: .; abundance: .; v_gene: TRBV5-4; j_gene: TRBJ1-1; CDR3nt: TGTGCCAGCAGCTTGGAGGGGGTCAGGGCTGAAGCTTTCTTT; CDR3aa: CASSLEGVRAEAFF
d_gene: TRBD2; abundance: .; v_gene: TRBV2; j_gene: TRBJ2-5; CDR3nt: TGTGCCAGCAGTGTAGAGCGGGAGCTCCAAGAGACCCAGTACTTC; CDR3aa: CASSVERELQETQYF
d_gene: .; abundance: .; v_gene: TRBV5-1; j_gene: TRBJ2-5; CDR3nt: TGCGCCAGCAGCTTGGAGATTGGACAGCTCTTTGAGACCCAGTACTTC; CDR3aa: CASSLEIGQLFETQYF
d_gene: .; abundance: .; v_gene: TRBV6-1; j_gene: TRBJ1-5; CDR3nt: TGTGCCAGCGAACTGACAGCCACTCAGCCCCAGCATTTT; CDR3aa: CASELTATQPQHF
d_gene: .; abundance: .; v_gene: TRBV30; j_gene: TRBJ1-1; CDR3nt: TGTGCCTGGAGTGTACAAGCGTTCCGCACTGAAGCTTTCTTT; CDR3aa: CAWSVQAFRTEAFF
d_gene: TRBD1; abundance: .; v_gene: TRBV5-1; j_gene: TRBJ2-3; CDR3nt: TGCGCCAGCAGCTTGGGAGGGACAGGACTCACAGATACGCAGTATTTT; CDR3aa: CASSLGGTGLTDTQYF
d_gene: .; abundance: once; v_gene: TRBV19; j_gene: TRBJ2-5; CDR3nt: TGTGCCAGTCTTCGGACGGGACACCCAACAGGAGAGACCCAGTACTTC; CDR3aa: CASLRTGHPTGETQYF
d_gene: .; abundance: .; v_gene: TRBV7-3; j_gene: TRBJ1-1; CDR3nt: TGTGCCAGCAGCTTAGAGGGGAACACTGAAGCTTTCTTT; CDR3aa: CASSLEGNTEAFF
d_gene: TRBD1; abundance: .; v_gene: TRBV4-3; j_gene: TRBJ1-2; CDR3nt: TGCGCCAGCAGCCAAGCTGGGACAGGGGGCGGCTATGGCTACACCTTC; CDR3aa: CASSQAGTGGGYGYTF
d_gene: .; abundance: .; v_gene: TRBV6-1; j_gene: TRBJ2-7; CDR3nt: TGTGCCAGCAGTGAAGCGTGGCCCCACGAGCAGTACTTC; CDR3aa: CASSEAWPHEQYF